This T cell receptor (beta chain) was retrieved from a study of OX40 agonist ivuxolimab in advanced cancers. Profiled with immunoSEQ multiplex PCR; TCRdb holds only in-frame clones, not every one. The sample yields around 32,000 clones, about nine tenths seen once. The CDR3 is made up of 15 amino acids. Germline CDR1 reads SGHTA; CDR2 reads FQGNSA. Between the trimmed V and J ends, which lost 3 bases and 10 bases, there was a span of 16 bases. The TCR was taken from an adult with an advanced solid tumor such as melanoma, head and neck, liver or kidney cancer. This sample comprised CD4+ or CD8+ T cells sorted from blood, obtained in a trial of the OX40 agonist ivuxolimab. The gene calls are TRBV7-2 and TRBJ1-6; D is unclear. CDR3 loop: CASSLGVRKGSPLHF. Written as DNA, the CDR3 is TGTGCCAGCAGCTTGGGTGTTAGGAAAGGGTCACCCCTCCACTTT.